This is a list of T cell receptor beta chains from one sample in a study of T cell responses to AZD1222 COVID-19 vaccine. Using immunoSEQ multiplex PCR, the repertoire was profiled, and TCRdb retains in-frame clones only, with some absent. The data hold tens of thousands of clones, with more than 80% observed a single time. The sample in question was peripheral blood, obtained on day 0 of AZD1222 vaccination. The receptors were sampled from an adult in good health. CDR3s include the opening cysteine and the closing phenylalanine or tryptophan. D genes are given only for firm matches. The size of a clone is reported for some rows only, either as once, few or many, or as a class for expanded clones.

J: TRBJ1-1; V: TRBV3-1/TRBV3-2; size: NA; D: TRBD1; CDR3: CASSYGTGGGNTEAFF; DNA: TGTGCCAGCAGCTACGGGACAGGGGGCGGGAACACTGAAGCTTTCTTT
J: TRBJ1-5; V: TRBV10-2; size: NA; D: TRBD1; CDR3: CASRTGDGGQPQHF; DNA: TGCGCCAGCAGGACAGGGGATGGGGGTCAGCCCCAGCATTTT
J: TRBJ1-1; V: TRBV20-1; size: NA; D: NA; CDR3: CSEAGPTEAFF; DNA: TGCAGTGAAGCAGGGCCAACTGAAGCTTTCTTT
J: TRBJ2-7; V: TRBV6-5; size: NA; D: NA; CDR3: CASSPPRGDEQYF; DNA: TGTGCCAGCAGCCCCCCTCGGGGTGACGAGCAGTACTTC
J: TRBJ1-1; V: TRBV7-8; size: NA; D: NA; CDR3: CASSRETRTLNTEAFF; DNA: TGTGCCAGCAGCCGCGAAACACGGACACTGAACACTGAAGCTTTCTTT
J: TRBJ2-3; V: TRBV24-1; size: NA; D: NA; CDR3: CATSDLSGSGDTQYF; DNA: TGTGCCACCAGTGATTTGTCCGGGTCAGGAGATACGCAGTATTTT
J: TRBJ1-6; V: TRBV12-3/TRBV12-4; size: NA; D: NA; CDR3: CASSQGRYSPLHF; DNA: TGTGCCAGCAGTCAAGGGAGGTACTCACCCCTCCACTTT
J: TRBJ2-1; V: TRBV13; size: NA; D: NA; CDR3: CASSSKAEIYNEQFF; DNA: TGTGCCAGCAGTTCTAAGGCCGAGATATACAATGAGCAGTTCTTC
J: TRBJ2-5; V: TRBV9; size: NA; D: NA; CDR3: CASSASLDQETQYF; DNA: TGTGCCAGCAGCGCGTCCCTGGATCAAGAGACCCAGTACTTC
J: TRBJ1-2; V: TRBV5-4; size: NA; D: NA; CDR3: CASSLAQVRGNGYTF; DNA: TGTGCCAGCAGCTTGGCCCAGGTCAGGGGAAATGGCTACACCTTC
J: TRBJ2-2; V: TRBV5-1; size: NA; D: NA; CDR3: CASSPALNTGELFF; DNA: TGCGCCAGCAGCCCGGCTTTGAACACCGGGGAGCTGTTTTTT
J: TRBJ1-1; V: TRBV7-9; size: NA; D: TRBD1; CDR3: CASSLAWGTATAEAFF; DNA: TGTGCCAGCAGCTTAGCTTGGGGGACAGCGACCGCTGAAGCTTTCTTT
J: TRBJ1-2; V: TRBV7-3; size: NA; D: NA; CDR3: CASSLNAGNGYTF; DNA: TGTGCCAGCAGCTTAAATGCCGGTAATGGCTACACCTTC
J: TRBJ2-1; V: TRBV5-1; size: NA; D: NA; CDR3: CASSLGTYNEQFF; DNA: TGCGCCAGCAGCTTGGGAACCTACAATGAGCAGTTCTTC
J: TRBJ2-7; V: TRBV14; size: NA; D: NA; CDR3: CASSPQILYEQYF; DNA: TGTGCCAGCAGCCCCCAGATCCTCTACGAGCAGTACTTC
J: TRBJ2-7; V: TRBV7-3; size: NA; D: NA; CDR3: CASSSGPLYEQYF; DNA: TGTGCCAGCAGCTCGGGCCCTCTCTACGAGCAGTACTTC
J: TRBJ1-2; V: TRBV27; size: NA; D: TRBD1; CDR3: CASSLRGDRGDGYTF; DNA: TGTGCCAGCAGTTTACGAGGGGACAGGGGGGATGGCTACACCTTC
J: TRBJ2-7; V: TRBV27; size: NA; D: NA; CDR3: CASSLSGSYEQYF; DNA: TGTGCCAGCAGTTTAAGTGGGTCCTACGAGCAGTACTTC
J: TRBJ1-6; V: TRBV7-9; size: NA; D: NA; CDR3: CASSLFDRNSPLHF; DNA: TGTGCCAGCAGCTTATTCGACAGAAATTCACCCCTCCACTTT
J: TRBJ2-7; V: TRBV5-4; size: NA; D: NA; CDR3: CASSERTAEQYF; DNA: TGTGCCAGCAGCGAAAGGACAGCTGAGCAGTACTTC
J: TRBJ1-2; V: TRBV14; size: NA; D: NA; CDR3: CASSQAGRKYGYTF; DNA: TGTGCCAGCAGCCAAGCAGGCAGGAAATATGGCTACACCTTC
J: TRBJ1-1; V: TRBV4-1; size: once; D: TRBD1; CDR3: CASSLGTANTEAFF; DNA: TGCGCCAGCAGCCTCGGGACAGCGAACACTGAAGCTTTCTTT
J: TRBJ1-4; V: TRBV30; size: NA; D: NA; CDR3: CAWGGREKLFF; DNA: TGTGCCTGGGGAGGACGGGAAAAACTGTTTTTT
J: TRBJ2-1; V: TRBV25-1; size: NA; D: TRBD2; CDR3: CASSERGLAGGEQFF; DNA: TGTGCCAGCAGTGAGAGGGGACTAGCGGGGGGCGAGCAGTTCTTC
J: TRBJ2-1; V: TRBV7-2; size: NA; D: TRBD2; CDR3: CASGRLAVWGEQFF; DNA: TGTGCCAGCGGGAGACTAGCGGTATGGGGTGAGCAGTTCTTC
J: TRBJ2-7; V: TRBV4-1; size: NA; D: NA; CDR3: CASSQESGDEQYF; DNA: TGCGCCAGCAGCCAAGAGTCGGGGGACGAGCAGTACTTC
J: TRBJ1-2; V: TRBV6-2/TRBV6-3; size: few; D: NA; CDR3: CASSYSDNYGYTF; DNA: TGTGCCAGCAGTTACTCGGACAACTATGGCTACACCTTC
J: TRBJ1-2; V: TRBV5-4; size: NA; D: TRBD1; CDR3: CASSSPQGRVYGYTF; DNA: TGTGCCAGCAGCTCTCCACAGGGGAGGGTCTATGGCTACACCTTC
J: TRBJ2-1; V: TRBV5-1; size: NA; D: TRBD2; CDR3: CASSLGSGLAGDEQFF; DNA: TGCGCCAGCAGCTTGGGTTCGGGACTAGCGGGGGATGAGCAGTTCTTC
J: TRBJ1-1; V: TRBV9; size: NA; D: NA; CDR3: CASSVGTNTEAFF; DNA: TGTGCCAGCAGCGTAGGCACGAACACTGAAGCTTTCTTT
J: TRBJ2-3; V: TRBV20-1; size: NA; D: NA; CDR3: CSASSTAISTDTQYF; DNA: TGCAGTGCTAGTTCGACAGCGATTAGCACAGATACGCAGTATTTT
J: TRBJ1-5; V: TRBV19; size: NA; D: NA; CDR3: CASSMAGNGNQPQHF; DNA: TGTGCCAGTAGTATGGCGGGCAACGGCAATCAGCCCCAGCATTTT
J: TRBJ2-2; V: TRBV5-5; size: NA; D: TRBD2; CDR3: CASSLREGGLFF; DNA: TGTGCCAGCAGCCTGCGGGAGGGGGGGCTGTTTTTT
J: TRBJ1-5; V: TRBV7-8; size: NA; D: NA; CDR3: CASTKTGVNQPQHF; DNA: TGTGCCAGCACCAAAACGGGGGTAAATCAGCCCCAGCATTTT
J: TRBJ1-5; V: TRBV19; size: once; D: NA; CDR3: CATAQTALVGNQPQHF; DNA: TGTGCCACGGCTCAGACGGCCTTGGTAGGCAATCAGCCCCAGCATTTT
J: TRBJ1-1; V: TRBV7-9; size: once; D: NA; CDR3: CASSLVGEAFF; DNA: TGTGCCAGCAGCTTAGTTGGTGAAGCTTTCTTT
J: TRBJ1-1; V: TRBV6-5; size: NA; D: NA; CDR3: CASTYRPQATEAFF; DNA: TGTGCCAGCACCTACCGGCCCCAGGCCACTGAAGCTTTCTTT
J: TRBJ1-2; V: TRBV4-1; size: NA; D: NA; CDR3: CASSQLTNYGYTF; DNA: TGCGCCAGCAGCCAACTTACCAACTATGGCTACACCTTC
J: TRBJ2-7; V: TRBV28; size: NA; D: NA; CDR3: CASSLTGSKSEQYF; DNA: TGTGCCAGCAGTCTAACAGGGTCAAAATCGGAGCAGTACTTC
J: TRBJ1-6; V: TRBV19; size: NA; D: TRBD1; CDR3: CASTEGAPYNSPLHF; DNA: TGTGCCAGTACCGAGGGGGCACCCTATAATTCACCCCTCCACTTT
J: TRBJ1-2; V: TRBV7-3; size: NA; D: TRBD1; CDR3: CASSPGTDNYGYTF; DNA: TGCGCCAGCAGCCCCGGGACAGATAACTATGGCTACACCTTC
J: TRBJ1-2; V: TRBV9; size: NA; D: TRBD1; CDR3: CASSEMLTGGSGYTF; DNA: TGTGCCAGCAGCGAGATGCTGACAGGGGGCTCTGGCTACACCTTC
J: TRBJ2-7; V: TRBV5-6; size: NA; D: NA; CDR3: CASSPNQITYEQYF; DNA: TGTGCCAGCAGCCCAAACCAGATCACCTACGAGCAGTACTTC
J: TRBJ1-1; V: TRBV7-9; size: NA; D: NA; CDR3: CASSLVQGGEAFF; DNA: TGTGCCAGCAGCTTGGTTCAGGGTGGCGAAGCTTTCTTT
J: TRBJ1-5; V: TRBV27; size: NA; D: NA; CDR3: CASSPVGYGNQPQHF; DNA: TGTGCCAGCAGCCCTGTTGGGTACGGCAATCAGCCCCAGCATTTT
J: TRBJ2-3; V: TRBV2; size: NA; D: NA; CDR3: CATLRRISDTQYF; DNA: TGTGCCACATTGAGGAGGATTTCAGATACGCAGTATTTT